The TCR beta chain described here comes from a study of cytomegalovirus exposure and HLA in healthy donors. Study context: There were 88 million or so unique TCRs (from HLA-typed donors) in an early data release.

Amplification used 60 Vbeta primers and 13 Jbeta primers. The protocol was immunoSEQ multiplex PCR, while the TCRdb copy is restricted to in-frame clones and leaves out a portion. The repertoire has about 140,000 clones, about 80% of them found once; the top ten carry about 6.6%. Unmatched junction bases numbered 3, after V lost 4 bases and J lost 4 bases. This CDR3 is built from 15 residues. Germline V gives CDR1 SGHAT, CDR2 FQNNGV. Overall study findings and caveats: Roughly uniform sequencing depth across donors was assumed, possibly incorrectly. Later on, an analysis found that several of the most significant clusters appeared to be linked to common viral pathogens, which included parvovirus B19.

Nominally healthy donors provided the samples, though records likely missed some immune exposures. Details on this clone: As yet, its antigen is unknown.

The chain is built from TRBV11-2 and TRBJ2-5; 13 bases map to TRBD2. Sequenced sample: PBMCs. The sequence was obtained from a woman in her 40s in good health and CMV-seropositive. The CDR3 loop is CASSSGLAGVETQYF. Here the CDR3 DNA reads TGTGCCAGCAGCTCAGGACTAGCGGGAGTAGAGACCCAGTACTTC.